This TCR beta chain was sequenced for a study of Ad26.COV2.S vaccination and SARS-CoV-2 variants. Treatment noted: approximately 18 received Ad26.COV2.S at low or high dose, single or two shots; 5 received placebo; per-sample allocation not given. All samples were drawn on day 63, counting from the first vaccine or placebo injection. A Boston adult aged 18-55 years was the donor. Some clones are missing from TCRdb's copy, which holds only in-frame ones; the method was immunoSEQ multiplex PCR. Found here are approximately 500,000 clones, 87% of them singletons; the top ten hold around 13%. Regarding this clone: Its matching antigen is unknown. Other DNA sequences in this specimen translate into the identical CDR3.

Overall study findings and caveats: Total responses of T cells may have been underestimated by the analyses of TCR breadth and depth. Placebo recipients trailed vaccine recipients in spike-specific TCR breadth.

Per germline, CDR1 SGHRS and CDR2 YFSETQ. The CDR3 length is 14 residues. V was cut by 0 bases and J by 6 bases, with 7 bases left in between. The material sequenced was peripheral blood, taken in a trial of Ad26.COV2.S vaccine versus placebo. The V gene is TRBV5-1, the J gene TRBJ1-6; possible D gene TRBD1, 5 bases. The receptor was isolated from a person between 18 and 65 years old who received the Ad26.COV2.S COVID-19 vaccine or a placebo. CDR3 coding DNA: TGCGCCAGCAGCTTGGTGGGGGGTAATTCACCCCTCCACTTT. This translates into CASSLVGGNSPLHF.